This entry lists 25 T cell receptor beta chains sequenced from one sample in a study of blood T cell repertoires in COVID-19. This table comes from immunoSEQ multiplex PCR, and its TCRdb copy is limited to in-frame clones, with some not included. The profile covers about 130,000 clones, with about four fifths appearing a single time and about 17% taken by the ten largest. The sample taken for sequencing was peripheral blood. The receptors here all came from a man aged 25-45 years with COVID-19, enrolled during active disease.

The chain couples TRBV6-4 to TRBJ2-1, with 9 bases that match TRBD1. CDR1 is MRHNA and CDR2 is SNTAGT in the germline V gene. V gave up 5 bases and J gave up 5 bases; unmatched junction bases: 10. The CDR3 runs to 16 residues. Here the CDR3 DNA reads TGTGCCAGCAGTAAAAGTGTGGGACAGGGAAACAATGAGCAGTTCTTC. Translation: CASSKSVGQGNNEQFF.

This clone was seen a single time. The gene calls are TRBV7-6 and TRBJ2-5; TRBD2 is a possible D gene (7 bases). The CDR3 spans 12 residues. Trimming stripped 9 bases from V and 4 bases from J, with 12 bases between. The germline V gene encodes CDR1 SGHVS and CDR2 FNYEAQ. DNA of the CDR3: TGTGCCAGTCGCCGGGGGGCAGAGACCCAGTACTTC. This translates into CASRRGAETQYF. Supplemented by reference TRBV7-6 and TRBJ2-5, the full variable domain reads GAGVSQSPRYKVTKRGQDVALRCDPISGHVSLYWYRQALGQGPEFLTYFNYEAQQDKSGLPNDRFSAERPEGSISTLTIQRTEQRDSAMYRCASRRGAETQYFGPGTRLLVL.

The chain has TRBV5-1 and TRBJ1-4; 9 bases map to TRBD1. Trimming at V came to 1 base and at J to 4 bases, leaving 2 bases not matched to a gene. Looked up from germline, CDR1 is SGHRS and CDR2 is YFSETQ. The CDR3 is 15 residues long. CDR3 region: CASSLMGQGNEKLFF. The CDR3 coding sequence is TGCGCCAGCAGCTTGATGGGACAGGGTAATGAAAAACTGTTTTTT.

CDR3 sequence: CASSESTSGTYEQYF. Written as DNA, the CDR3 is TGTGCCAGCAGTGAATCGACTAGCGGGACTTACGAGCAGTACTTC. J is TRBJ2-7 and V is TRBV2; TRBD2 matches 11 bases. The V segment lost 2 bases and the J segment 4 bases; nucleotides outside the gene matches: 4. This CDR3 region has 15 residues. The germline V gene encodes CDR1 SNHLY and CDR2 FYNNEI.

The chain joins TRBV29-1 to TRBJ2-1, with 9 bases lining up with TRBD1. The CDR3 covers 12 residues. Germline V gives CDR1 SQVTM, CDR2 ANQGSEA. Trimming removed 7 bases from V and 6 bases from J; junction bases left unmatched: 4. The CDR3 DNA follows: TGCAGCGGCACGACAGGGGGCAATGAGCAGTTCTTC. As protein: CSGTTGGNEQFF.

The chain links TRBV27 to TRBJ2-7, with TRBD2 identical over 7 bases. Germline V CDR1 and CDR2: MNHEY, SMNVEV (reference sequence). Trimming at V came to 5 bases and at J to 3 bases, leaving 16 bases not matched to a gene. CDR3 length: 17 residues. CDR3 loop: CASSLGTPTRGDYEQYF. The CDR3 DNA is TGTGCCAGCAGTCTCGGGACCCCGACTCGGGGGGACTACGAGCAGTACTTC.

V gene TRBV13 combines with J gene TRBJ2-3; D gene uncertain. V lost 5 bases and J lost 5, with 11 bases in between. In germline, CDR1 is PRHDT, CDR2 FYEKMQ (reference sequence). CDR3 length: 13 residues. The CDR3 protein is CASSPPLRDTQYF. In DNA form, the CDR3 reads TGTGCCAGCAGCCCGCCCCTGAGAGATACGCAGTATTTT. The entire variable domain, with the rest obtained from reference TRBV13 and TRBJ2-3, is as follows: AAGVIQSPRHLIKEKRETATLKCYPIPRHDTVYWYQQGPGQDPQFLISFYEKMQSDKGSIPDRFSAQQFSDYHSELNMSSLELGDSALYFCASSPPLRDTQYFGPGTRLTVL.

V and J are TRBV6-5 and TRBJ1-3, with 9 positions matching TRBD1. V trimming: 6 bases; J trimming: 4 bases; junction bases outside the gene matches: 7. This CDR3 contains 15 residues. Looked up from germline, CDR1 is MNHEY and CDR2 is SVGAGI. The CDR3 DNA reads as TGTGCCAGCAGGACACAGGGGGCGCAGGGAAACACCATATATTTT. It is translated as CASRTQGAQGNTIYF.

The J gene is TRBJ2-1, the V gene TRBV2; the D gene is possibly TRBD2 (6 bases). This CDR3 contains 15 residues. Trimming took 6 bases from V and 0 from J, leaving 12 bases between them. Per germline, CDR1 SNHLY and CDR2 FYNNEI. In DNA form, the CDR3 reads TGTGCCAGCAGCCCGGGACTGAGCTCCTACAATGAGCAGTTCTTC. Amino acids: CASSPGLSSYNEQFF.

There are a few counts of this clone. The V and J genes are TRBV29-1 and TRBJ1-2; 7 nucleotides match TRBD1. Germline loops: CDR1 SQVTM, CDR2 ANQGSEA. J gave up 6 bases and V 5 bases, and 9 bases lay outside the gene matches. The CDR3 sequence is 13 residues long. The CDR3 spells CSVQGGRADGYTF. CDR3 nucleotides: TGCAGCGTTCAGGGGGGCAGGGCGGATGGCTACACCTTC.

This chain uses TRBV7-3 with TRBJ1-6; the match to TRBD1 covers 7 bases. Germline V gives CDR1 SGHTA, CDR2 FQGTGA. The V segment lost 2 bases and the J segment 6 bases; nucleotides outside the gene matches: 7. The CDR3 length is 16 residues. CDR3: CASSLSGTEVNSPLHF. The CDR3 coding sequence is TGTGCCAGCAGCTTATCGGGGACAGAAGTTAATTCACCCCTCCACTTT.

The CDR3 DNA follows: TGTGCCAGTACCCCAACCCTGGGACAGGGGAACTACGAGCAGTACTTC. As protein: CASTPTLGQGNYEQYF. The chain recombines TRBV19 with TRBJ2-7; 10 bases match TRBD1. Germline values: CDR1 LNHDA, CDR2 SQIVND (reference sequence). This CDR3 is built from 16 residues. After removal of 7 bases from V and 3 bases from J, the junction contained 12 bases not matched to a gene.

Written as DNA, the CDR3 is TGCGCCAGCAGCCAAGGCGATGGCTACACCTTC. It codes for CASSQGDGYTF. The chain is built from TRBV4-1 and TRBJ1-2; D gene unclear. Trimming cost V 1 base and J 6 bases, with 3 bases left between them. CDR3 length: 11 residues. From germline, CDR1 is MGHRA and CDR2 YSYEKL.

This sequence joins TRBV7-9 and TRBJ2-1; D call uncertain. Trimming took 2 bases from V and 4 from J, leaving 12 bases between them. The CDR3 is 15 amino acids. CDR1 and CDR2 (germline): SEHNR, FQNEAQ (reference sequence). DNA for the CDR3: TGTGCCAGCAGCTTAATGGCAGGTCGGTACAATGAGCAGTTCTTC. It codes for CASSLMAGRYNEQFF. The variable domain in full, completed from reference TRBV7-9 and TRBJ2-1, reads DTGVSQNPRHKITKRGQNVTFRCDPISEHNRLYWYRQTLGQGPEFLTYFQNEAQLEKSRLLSDRFSAERPKGSFSTLEIQRTEQGDSAMYLCASSLMAGRYNEQFFGPGTRLTVL.

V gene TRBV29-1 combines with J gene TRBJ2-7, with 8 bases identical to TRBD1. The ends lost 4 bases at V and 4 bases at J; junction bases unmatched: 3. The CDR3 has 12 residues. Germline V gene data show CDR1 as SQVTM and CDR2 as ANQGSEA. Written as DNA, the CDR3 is TGCAGCGTTGCCGGGACAGGTTACGAGCAGTACTTC. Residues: CSVAGTGYEQYF.

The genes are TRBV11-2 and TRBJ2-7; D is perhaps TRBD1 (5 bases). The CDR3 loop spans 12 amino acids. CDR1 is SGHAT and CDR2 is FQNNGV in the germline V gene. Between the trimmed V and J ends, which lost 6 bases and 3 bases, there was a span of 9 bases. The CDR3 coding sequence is TGTGCCAGCAGTTCAGGACACTACGAGCAGTACTTC. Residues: CASSSGHYEQYF.

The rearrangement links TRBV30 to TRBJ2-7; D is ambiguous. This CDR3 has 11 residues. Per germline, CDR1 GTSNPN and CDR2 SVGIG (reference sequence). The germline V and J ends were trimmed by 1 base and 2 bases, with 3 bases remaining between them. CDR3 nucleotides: TGTGCCTGGAGTGCTGCCTACGAGCAGTACTTC. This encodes CAWSAAYEQYF.

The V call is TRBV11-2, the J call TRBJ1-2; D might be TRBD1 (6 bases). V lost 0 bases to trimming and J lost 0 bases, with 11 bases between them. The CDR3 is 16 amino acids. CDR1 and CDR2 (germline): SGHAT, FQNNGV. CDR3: CASSLDGGSPNYGYTF. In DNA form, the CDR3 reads TGTGCCAGCAGCTTAGATGGGGGCAGTCCTAACTATGGCTACACCTTC.

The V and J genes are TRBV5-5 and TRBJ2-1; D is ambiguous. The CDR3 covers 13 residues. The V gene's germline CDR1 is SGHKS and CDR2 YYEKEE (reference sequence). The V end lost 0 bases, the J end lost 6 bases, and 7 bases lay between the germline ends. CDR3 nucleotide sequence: TGTGCCAGCAGCTTGGGTGGCAGCAATGAGCAGTTCTTC. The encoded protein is CASSLGGSNEQFF.

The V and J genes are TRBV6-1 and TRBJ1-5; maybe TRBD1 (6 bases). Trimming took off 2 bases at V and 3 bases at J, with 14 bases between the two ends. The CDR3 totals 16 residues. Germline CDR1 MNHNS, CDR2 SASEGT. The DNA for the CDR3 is TGTGCCAGCAGTGAATATCCGGGACACCCCAATCAGCCCCAGCATTTT. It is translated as CASSEYPGHPNQPQHF.

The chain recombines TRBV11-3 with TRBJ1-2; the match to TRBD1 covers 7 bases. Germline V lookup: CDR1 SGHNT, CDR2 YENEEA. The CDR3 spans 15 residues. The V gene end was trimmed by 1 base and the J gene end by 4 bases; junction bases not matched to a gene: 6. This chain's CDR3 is CASSLGQGPAYGYTF. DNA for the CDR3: TGTGCCAGCAGCTTAGGACAGGGCCCGGCCTATGGCTACACCTTC.

The CDR3 sequence is CASSPPGLNTEAFF. The CDR3 bases are TGTGCCAGCAGCCCCCCGGGACTCAACACTGAAGCTTTCTTT. The rearrangement links TRBV7-8 to TRBJ1-1, with D possibly TRBD1 on 5 matching bases. This CDR3 has 14 amino acids. Deletions cut 5 bases from V and 2 bases from J, with 12 bases between. The germline gives CDR1 SGHVS, CDR2 FQNEAQ. Complete variable domain (other parts from reference TRBV7-8 and TRBJ1-1): GAGVSQSPRYKVAKRGQDVALRCDPISGHVSLFWYQQALGQGPEFLTYFQNEAQLDKSGLPSDRFFAERPEGSVSTLKIQRTQQEDSAVYLCASSPPGLNTEAFFGQGTRLTVV.

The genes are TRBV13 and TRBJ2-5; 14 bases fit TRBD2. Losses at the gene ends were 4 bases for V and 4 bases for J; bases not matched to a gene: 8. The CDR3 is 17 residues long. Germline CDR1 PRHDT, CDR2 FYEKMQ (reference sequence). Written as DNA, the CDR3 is TGTGCCAGCAGCTCGGGGACTAGCGGGAGCTTTCGAGAGACCCAGTACTTC. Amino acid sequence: CASSSGTSGSFRETQYF. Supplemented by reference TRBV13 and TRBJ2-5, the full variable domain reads AAGVIQSPRHLIKEKRETATLKCYPIPRHDTVYWYQQGPGQDPQFLISFYEKMQSDKGSIPDRFSAQQFSDYHSELNMSSLELGDSALYFCASSSGTSGSFRETQYFGPGTRLLVL.

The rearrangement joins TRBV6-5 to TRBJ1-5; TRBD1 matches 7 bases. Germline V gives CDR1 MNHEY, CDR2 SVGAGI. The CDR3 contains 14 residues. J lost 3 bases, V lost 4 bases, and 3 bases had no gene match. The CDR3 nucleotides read TGTGCCAGCAGTTCTGGACAGGTCAATCAGCCCCAGCATTTT. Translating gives CASSSGQVNQPQHF.

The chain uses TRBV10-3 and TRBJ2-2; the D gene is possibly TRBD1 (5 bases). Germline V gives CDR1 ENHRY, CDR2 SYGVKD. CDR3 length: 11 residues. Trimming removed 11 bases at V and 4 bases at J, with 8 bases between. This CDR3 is CAVDSTGELFF. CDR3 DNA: TGTGCCGTCGACAGCACCGGGGAGCTGTTTTTT.